This TCR beta chain emerged from a study of cytomegalovirus exposure and HLA in healthy donors. Study results and limitations: The Asian-associated ancestry cluster reportedly had fewer N-insertions than the roughly 670-donor mean in a later analysis. Across donors, presence/absence analyses took sequencing depth to be roughly uniform. According to reports, the classifier identified cytomegalovirus status with high specificity and sensitivity.

In regard to this clone: Its antigen is not known.

V shed 1 base and J 5 bases; nucleotides not matched to a gene: 3. The CDR3 consists of 14 residues. The germline V gene encodes CDR1 SNHLY and CDR2 FYNNEI. Use of 60 Vbeta and 13 Jbeta primers characterized the PCR. Sequencing used immunoSEQ multiplex PCR; TCRdb keeps in-frame clones, though not all of them. The sample lists around 160,000 clones, 70% to 75% occurring once. The TCR sequence derives from a man between 18 and 29 years old in good health and CMV-seropositive. This sequence joins TRBV2 and TRBJ2-5; 8 bases line up with TRBD1. The sample taken for sequencing was PBMCs. CDR3 amino acids: CASSEGTGSETQYF. The CDR3 region has the DNA TGTGCCAGCAGTGAAGGGACAGGGTCGGAGACCCAGTACTTC. The full variable domain, with the rest looked up from reference TRBV2 and TRBJ2-5, is EPEVTQTPSHQVTQMGQEVILRCVPISNHLYFYWYRQILGQKVEFLVSFYNNEISEKSEIFDDQFSVERPDGSNFTLKIRSTKLEDSAMYFCASSEGTGSETQYFGPGTRLLVL.